This T cell receptor (beta chain) was profiled in a study of cytomegalovirus exposure and HLA in healthy donors. Primers included in the PCR were 60 Vbeta and 13 Jbeta primers. Clones were read by immunoSEQ multiplex PCR, and TCRdb kept only the in-frame ones, dropping some. The table shows 210,000 or so clones, with around four fifths occurring only once. Study-wide results and caveats: Segments of the TCR beta V type were, in most cases, productive about 90% or about 30% of the time in an earlier analysis. When a later analysis compared HLA-associated TCR beta chains with equally common others, the HLA-associated chains turned out to be more clonally expanded and to have lower generation probabilities. Sequencing depth across donors, presence/absence analyses assumed, was roughly uniform.

The V segment lost 4 bases and the J segment 5 bases; nucleotides outside the gene matches: 4. CDR1 MNHEY and CDR2 SMNVEV come from the germline V gene (reference sequence). The CDR3 has 13 amino acids. This clone was observed a few times. Its target is not known. The sequencing sample was made of PBMCs. The TCR sequence derives from a boy aged 2 to 10 in good health and CMV-seronegative. This chain links TRBV27 with TRBJ1-1; 7 bases align to TRBD1. CDR3 DNA: TGTGCCAGCAGTTACTCGACAGGGACTGAAGCTTTCTTT. Residues: CASSYSTGTEAFF.